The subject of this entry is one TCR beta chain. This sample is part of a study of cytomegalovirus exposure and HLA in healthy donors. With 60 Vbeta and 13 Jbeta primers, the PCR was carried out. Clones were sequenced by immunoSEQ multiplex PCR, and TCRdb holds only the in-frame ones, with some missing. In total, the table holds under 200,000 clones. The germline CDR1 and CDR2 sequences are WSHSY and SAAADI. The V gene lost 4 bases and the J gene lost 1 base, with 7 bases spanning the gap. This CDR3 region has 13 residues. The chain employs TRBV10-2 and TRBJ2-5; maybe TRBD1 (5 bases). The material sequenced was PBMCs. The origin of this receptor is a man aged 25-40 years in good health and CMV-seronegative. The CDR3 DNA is TGCGCCAGCAGTGGACAGTCCCAAGAGACCCAGTACTTC. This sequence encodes CASSGQSQETQYF.